This is a list of T cell receptor beta chains from one sample in a study of spatial heterogeneity in lung cancer. TCRdb redid the calling of the 5' RACE reads with MiXCR, one entry per CDR3 protein. The sample holds some 36,000 distinct CDR3 sequences, around 7.6% seen once. The specimen was PBMCs, collected at follow-up. These receptors were obtained from a male donor with early-stage non-small cell lung cancer. Each CDR3 is given with its conserved first and last residue. Each record gives: J gene, D gene, CDR3 length, V gene, clone size, CDR3 protein, CDR3 DNA. D genes are given only for firm matches. Rows may omit the clone size; those that give it use once, few, many or a size class.

j_gene: TRBJ2-3
d_gene: TRBD2
len: 15
v_gene: TRBV11-3
abundance: many
CDR3aa: CASSRLAGFTDTQYF
CDR3nt: TGTGCCAGCAGTCGACTAGCGGGGTTCACAGATACGCAGTATTTT

j_gene: TRBJ2-2
d_gene: .
len: 13
v_gene: TRBV19
abundance: once
CDR3aa: CASSIQYTGELFF
CDR3nt: TGTGCCAGTAGTATTCAGTATACCGGGGAGCTGTTTTTT

j_gene: TRBJ2-7
d_gene: .
len: 13
v_gene: TRBV12-3/TRBV12-4
abundance: .
CDR3aa: CASSPTESYEQYF
CDR3nt: TGTGCCAGCAGTCCGACAGAATCCTACGAGCAGTACTTC

j_gene: TRBJ1-5
d_gene: TRBD1
len: 14
v_gene: TRBV6-2/TRBV6-3
abundance: many
CDR3aa: CASSFTGEGQPQHF
CDR3nt: TGTGCCAGCAGTTTTACAGGGGAAGGTCAGCCCCAGCATTTT

j_gene: TRBJ1-1
d_gene: .
len: 14
v_gene: TRBV5-1
abundance: many
CDR3aa: CASSQADSYTEAFF
CDR3nt: TGCGCCAGCAGCCAAGCCGACAGCTACACTGAAGCTTTCTTT

j_gene: TRBJ2-7
d_gene: TRBD1
len: 15
v_gene: TRBV29-1
abundance: few
CDR3aa: CSVEDPQGASYEQYF
CDR3nt: TGCAGCGTTGAAGATCCGCAGGGGGCCTCCTACGAGCAGTACTTC

j_gene: TRBJ2-4
d_gene: .
len: 13
v_gene: TRBV6-2/TRBV6-3
abundance: many
CDR3aa: CASSYSSADIQYF
CDR3nt: TGTGCCAGCAGTTACTCCTCGGCGGACATTCAGTACTTC

j_gene: TRBJ2-1
d_gene: TRBD1
len: 14
v_gene: TRBV29-1
abundance: many
CDR3aa: CSVDVGQATNEQFF
CDR3nt: TGCAGCGTTGATGTTGGACAGGCAACGAATGAGCAGTTCTTC

j_gene: TRBJ2-3
d_gene: TRBD1
len: 14
v_gene: TRBV27
abundance: many
CDR3aa: CASSLSQGADTQYF
CDR3nt: TGTGCCAGCAGTTTATCACAGGGGGCAGATACGCAGTATTTT

j_gene: TRBJ2-5
d_gene: TRBD1
len: 12
v_gene: TRBV20-1
abundance: many
CDR3aa: CSAPGTAETQYF
CDR3nt: TGCAGTGCTCCCGGGACAGCTGAGACCCAGTACTTC

j_gene: TRBJ2-7
d_gene: TRBD1
len: 15
v_gene: TRBV7-9
abundance: many
CDR3aa: CASSYPGQGGYEQYF
CDR3nt: TGTGCCAGCAGCTATCCGGGACAGGGCGGATACGAGCAGTACTTC

j_gene: TRBJ2-1
d_gene: .
len: 17
v_gene: TRBV20-1
abundance: many
CDR3aa: CSARDFGRQSSYNEQFF
CDR3nt: TGCAGTGCTAGAGATTTCGGGCGTCAAAGCTCCTACAATGAGCAGTTCTTC

j_gene: TRBJ1-5
d_gene: .
len: 14
v_gene: TRBV6-6
abundance: many
CDR3aa: CASSYAGRGQPQHF
CDR3nt: TGTGCCAGCAGTTACGCGGGACGGGGTCAGCCCCAGCATTTT

j_gene: TRBJ2-1
d_gene: TRBD2
len: 13
v_gene: TRBV7-3
abundance: .
CDR3aa: CASSPGLVNEQFF
CDR3nt: TGTGCCAGCAGCCCAGGACTAGTGAATGAGCAGTTCTTC

j_gene: TRBJ1-1
d_gene: .
len: 13
v_gene: TRBV10-1
abundance: .
CDR3aa: CASRGNEGTEAFF
CDR3nt: TGCGCCAGCAGGGGGAACGAGGGCACTGAAGCTTTCTTT

j_gene: TRBJ1-2
d_gene: .
len: 14
v_gene: TRBV14
abundance: .
CDR3aa: CASSLSPVYYGYTF
CDR3nt: TGTGCCAGCAGCTTGAGCCCAGTTTACTATGGCTACACCTTC

j_gene: TRBJ1-2
d_gene: .
len: 15
v_gene: TRBV2
abundance: .
CDR3aa: CASRRPGLLGPGYTF
CDR3nt: TGTGCCAGCAGGCGTCCGGGACTCCTTGGCCCTGGCTACACCTTC

j_gene: TRBJ2-7
d_gene: .
len: 14
v_gene: TRBV10-3
abundance: many
CDR3aa: CAIGWDGANYEQYF
CDR3nt: TGTGCCATCGGCTGGGATGGGGCTAACTACGAGCAGTACTTC

j_gene: TRBJ1-5
d_gene: TRBD1
len: 14
v_gene: TRBV12-5
abundance: many
CDR3aa: CASATDRVDQPQHF
CDR3nt: TGTGCTAGTGCCACTGACAGGGTGGATCAGCCCCAGCATTTT

j_gene: TRBJ2-1
d_gene: TRBD2
len: 14
v_gene: TRBV10-3
abundance: few
CDR3aa: CAIGAGGPYNEQFF
CDR3nt: TGTGCCATTGGAGCGGGGGGGCCATACAATGAGCAGTTCTTC

j_gene: TRBJ2-5
d_gene: TRBD2
len: 18
v_gene: TRBV2
abundance: many
CDR3aa: CAIQGPRTSGGPQETQYF
CDR3nt: TGTGCCATTCAAGGTCCCCGGACTAGCGGGGGCCCCCAAGAGACCCAGTACTTC

j_gene: TRBJ2-2
d_gene: .
len: 16
v_gene: TRBV4-1
abundance: .
CDR3aa: CASSLGTPRVPRELFF
CDR3nt: TGCGCCAGCAGCCTCGGGACTCCACGTGTTCCCCGGGAGCTGTTTTTT

j_gene: TRBJ2-5
d_gene: .
len: 14
v_gene: TRBV9
abundance: many
CDR3aa: CASSVAADPETQYF
CDR3nt: TGTGCCAGCAGCGTAGCGGCGGACCCTGAGACCCAGTACTTC

j_gene: TRBJ1-4
d_gene: .
len: 13
v_gene: TRBV9
abundance: few
CDR3aa: CASSVVGTGRLFF
CDR3nt: TGTGCCAGCAGCGTAGTTGGAACAGGGAGATTGTTTTTT

j_gene: TRBJ1-6
d_gene: TRBD1
len: 16
v_gene: TRBV7-9
abundance: many
CDR3aa: CASTNWRTGGTSPLHF
CDR3nt: TGTGCCAGCACTAACTGGAGGACAGGGGGGACTTCACCCCTCCACTTT

j_gene: TRBJ2-1
d_gene: .
len: 14
v_gene: TRBV24-1
abundance: many
CDR3aa: CATSDPRTYNEQFF
CDR3nt: TGTGCCACCAGTGACCCGCGGACCTACAATGAGCAGTTCTTC

j_gene: TRBJ1-4
d_gene: .
len: 15
v_gene: TRBV7-6
abundance: many
CDR3aa: CASSHGRSTNEKLFF
CDR3nt: TGTGCCAGCAGCCACGGACGGTCAACTAATGAAAAACTGTTTTTT

j_gene: TRBJ1-2
d_gene: .
len: 16
v_gene: TRBV3-1
abundance: many
CDR3aa: CASSQDDRRVSYGYTF
CDR3nt: TGTGCCAGCAGCCAAGACGACCGCAGAGTCTCCTATGGCTACACCTTC

j_gene: TRBJ2-5
d_gene: .
len: 13
v_gene: TRBV21-1
abundance: .
CDR3aa: CASSTGLEETQYF
CDR3nt: TGTGCCAGCAGCACGGGACTAGAAGAGACCCAGTACTTC

j_gene: TRBJ1-5
d_gene: .
len: 12
v_gene: TRBV5-6
abundance: few
CDR3aa: CASSLKSQPQHF
CDR3nt: TGTGCCAGCAGCTTGAAAAGTCAGCCCCAGCATTTT

j_gene: TRBJ2-7
d_gene: .
len: 13
v_gene: TRBV29-1
abundance: many
CDR3aa: CSVAGSGTYEQYF
CDR3nt: TGCAGCGTTGCAGGATCCGGAACCTACGAGCAGTACTTC

j_gene: TRBJ2-5
d_gene: TRBD2
len: 17
v_gene: TRBV6-6
abundance: many
CDR3aa: CASSKMTSGVKMETQYF
CDR3nt: TGTGCCAGCAGCAAAATGACTAGCGGGGTCAAGATGGAGACCCAGTACTTC

j_gene: TRBJ2-7
d_gene: TRBD1
len: 15
v_gene: TRBV7-9
abundance: many
CDR3aa: CASSLETGGSYEQYF
CDR3nt: TGTGCCAGCAGCTTGGAGACAGGGGGTAGCTACGAGCAGTACTTC

j_gene: TRBJ2-5
d_gene: TRBD1
len: 14
v_gene: TRBV7-6
abundance: .
CDR3aa: CASSFDRGPETQYF
CDR3nt: TGTGCCAGCAGCTTCGACAGGGGTCCGGAGACCCAGTACTTC

j_gene: TRBJ1-2
d_gene: TRBD1
len: 15
v_gene: TRBV7-3
abundance: .
CDR3aa: CASSPQGQGGYGYTF
CDR3nt: TGTGCCAGCAGCCCCCAGGGACAGGGGGGCTATGGCTACACCTTC

j_gene: TRBJ2-3
d_gene: .
len: 12
v_gene: TRBV7-9
abundance: many
CDR3aa: CASSASTDTQYF
CDR3nt: TGTGCCAGCAGCGCTAGCACAGATACGCAGTATTTT

j_gene: TRBJ1-2
d_gene: .
len: 13
v_gene: TRBV2
abundance: many
CDR3aa: CASRLGAIDGYTF
CDR3nt: TGTGCCAGCAGACTGGGGGCCATTGATGGCTACACCTTC

j_gene: TRBJ2-2
d_gene: TRBD2
len: 17
v_gene: TRBV2
abundance: many
CDR3aa: CASDLITGGPSTGELFF
CDR3nt: TGTGCCAGCGATTTGATAACGGGGGGGCCGAGCACCGGGGAGCTGTTTTTT

j_gene: TRBJ2-1
d_gene: TRBD1
len: 17
v_gene: TRBV4-1
abundance: .
CDR3aa: CASSQDSRQGVHNEQFF
CDR3nt: TGCGCCAGCAGCCAAGATTCCAGACAGGGGGTCCACAATGAGCAGTTCTTC

j_gene: TRBJ1-2
d_gene: .
len: 15
v_gene: TRBV7-9
abundance: .
CDR3aa: CVSSLADGTNYGYTF
CDR3nt: TGTGTCAGCAGCTTAGCGGACGGGACTAACTATGGCTACACCTTC

j_gene: TRBJ2-1
d_gene: TRBD2
len: 14
v_gene: TRBV10-3
abundance: many
CDR3aa: CATSGTSGYNEQFF
CDR3nt: TGTGCCACCTCCGGGACTAGCGGTTACAATGAGCAGTTCTTC

j_gene: TRBJ2-7
d_gene: .
len: 14
v_gene: TRBV5-8
abundance: many
CDR3aa: CASSGSRSPYEQYF
CDR3nt: TGTGCCAGCAGCGGGAGCAGGTCACCCTACGAGCAGTACTTC

j_gene: TRBJ1-2
d_gene: TRBD1
len: 14
v_gene: TRBV5-1
abundance: many
CDR3aa: CASSPGTGGVGYTF
CDR3nt: TGCGCCAGCAGCCCGGGGACAGGGGGAGTTGGCTACACCTTC

j_gene: TRBJ2-2
d_gene: .
len: 15
v_gene: TRBV12-5
abundance: many
CDR3aa: CASGPGFGGTGELFF
CDR3nt: TGTGCTAGTGGTCCGGGCTTCGGTGGCACCGGGGAGCTGTTTTTT

j_gene: TRBJ2-7
d_gene: .
len: 14
v_gene: TRBV12-3/TRBV12-4
abundance: .
CDR3aa: CASSLRGSYGEQYF
CDR3nt: TGTGCCAGCAGTTTGAGGGGGTCCTACGGGGAGCAGTACTTC

j_gene: TRBJ2-5
d_gene: .
len: 12
v_gene: TRBV29-1
abundance: few
CDR3aa: CSVENGEETQYF
CDR3nt: TGCAGCGTTGAAAACGGAGAAGAGACCCAGTACTTC

j_gene: TRBJ1-5
d_gene: .
len: 13
v_gene: TRBV29-1
abundance: .
CDR3aa: CSVEMGPDQPQHF
CDR3nt: TGCAGCGTTGAAATGGGGCCCGATCAGCCCCAGCATTTT

j_gene: TRBJ2-7
d_gene: .
len: 14
v_gene: TRBV5-6
abundance: .
CDR3aa: CASSLGQGWREQYF
CDR3nt: TGTGCCAGCAGCTTGGGCCAGGGATGGAGGGAGCAGTACTTC